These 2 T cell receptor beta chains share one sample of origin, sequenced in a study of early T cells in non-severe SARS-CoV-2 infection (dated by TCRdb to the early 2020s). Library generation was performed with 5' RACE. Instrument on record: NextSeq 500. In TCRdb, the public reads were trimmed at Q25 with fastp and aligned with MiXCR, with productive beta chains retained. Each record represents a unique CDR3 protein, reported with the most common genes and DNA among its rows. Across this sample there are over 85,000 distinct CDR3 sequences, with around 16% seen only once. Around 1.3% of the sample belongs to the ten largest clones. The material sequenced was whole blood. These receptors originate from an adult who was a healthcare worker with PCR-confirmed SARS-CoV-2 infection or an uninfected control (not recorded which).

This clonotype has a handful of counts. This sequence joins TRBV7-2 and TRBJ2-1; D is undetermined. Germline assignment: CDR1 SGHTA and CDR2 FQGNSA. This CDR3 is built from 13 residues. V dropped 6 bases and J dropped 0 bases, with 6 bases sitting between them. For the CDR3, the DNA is TGTGCCAGCAGTTGGAGCTCCTACAATGAGCAGTTCTTC. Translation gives CASSWSSYNEQFF.

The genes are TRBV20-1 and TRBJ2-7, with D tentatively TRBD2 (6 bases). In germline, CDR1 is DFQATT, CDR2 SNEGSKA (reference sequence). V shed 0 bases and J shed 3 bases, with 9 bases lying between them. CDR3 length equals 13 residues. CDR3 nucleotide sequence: TGCAGTGCTAGAGATTCCGGGGGCTACGAGCAGTACTTC. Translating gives CSARDSGGYEQYF.